Given below is one T cell receptor beta chain in context. This specimen belongs to a study of control samples from healthy donors and cancer patients. Assay used: immunoSEQ multiplex PCR; TCRdb lists only in-frame clones, some missing. Here the sample spans roughly 100,000 clones, roughly four fifths being singletons. CDR1 is SGHRS, CDR2 YFSETQ, per germline. The CDR3 is made up of 14 amino acids. Trimming cost V 4 bases and J 2 bases, with 11 bases left between them. The sequenced sample consisted of blood. This clonotype originated in a woman aged 45-59 years in good health. The chain carries TRBV5-1 and TRBJ2-3; the D gene is possibly TRBD2 (6 bases). CDR3 nucleotides: TGCGCCAGCAGCCGGGACTTTTCCACAGATACGCAGTATTTT. Translated, it gives CASSRDFSTDTQYF.